The present T cell receptor (beta chain) was sequenced within a study of T cell changes during pregnancy in multiple sclerosis. About this clone itself: One end of the junction varies from germline; a read error may be responsible.

The method was immunoSEQ multiplex PCR; TCRdb's version includes in-frame clones alone and lacks a portion of them. The sample lists about 59,000 clones, 70% to 90% occurring once. The CDR3 spans 13 residues. Germline V CDR1 and CDR2: SGHTA, FQGNSA. The receptor was derived from a female donor in good health, enrolled as a control in a pregnancy study. Sequenced material: peripheral blood, taken in the first trimester of pregnancy. J is TRBJ1-1 and V is TRBV7-2, with a tentative D call TRBD1 (6 bases). The DNA for the CDR3 is TGTGCCAGCAGTTTAGACCGGGACAATAATGCTTTCTTT. Encoded protein: CASSLDRDNNAFF.